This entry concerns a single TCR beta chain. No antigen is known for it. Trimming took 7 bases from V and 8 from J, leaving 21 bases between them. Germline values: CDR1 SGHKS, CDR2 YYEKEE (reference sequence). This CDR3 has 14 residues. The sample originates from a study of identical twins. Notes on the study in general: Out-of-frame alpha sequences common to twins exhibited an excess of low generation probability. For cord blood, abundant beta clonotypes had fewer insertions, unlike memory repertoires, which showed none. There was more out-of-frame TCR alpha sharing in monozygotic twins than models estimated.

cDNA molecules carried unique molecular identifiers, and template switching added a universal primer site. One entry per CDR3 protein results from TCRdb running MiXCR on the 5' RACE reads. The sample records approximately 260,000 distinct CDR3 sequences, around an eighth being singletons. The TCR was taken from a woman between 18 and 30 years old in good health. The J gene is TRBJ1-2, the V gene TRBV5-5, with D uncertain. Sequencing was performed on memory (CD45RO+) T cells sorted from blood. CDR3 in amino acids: CASAQLAGPAGYTF. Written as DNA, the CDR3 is TGTGCCAGCGCCCAGCTGGCCGGACCGGCGGGCTACACCTTC.